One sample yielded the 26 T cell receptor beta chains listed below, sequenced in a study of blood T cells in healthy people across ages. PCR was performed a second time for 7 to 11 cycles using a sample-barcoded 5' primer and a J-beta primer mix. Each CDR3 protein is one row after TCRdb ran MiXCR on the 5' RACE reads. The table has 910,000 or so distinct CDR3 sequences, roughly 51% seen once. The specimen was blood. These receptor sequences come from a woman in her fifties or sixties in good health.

CDR3 sequence reads: CASSLRGVGYGYTF. CDR3 nucleotides: TGTGCCAGCAGCTTACGTGGGGTGGGCTATGGCTACACCTTC. The rearrangement uses TRBV7-2 and TRBJ1-2; D remains unclear. The germline V gene encodes CDR1 SGHTA and CDR2 FQGNSA. Trimming removed 2 bases from V and 4 bases from J, with 11 bases in between. This CDR3 has 14 amino acids.

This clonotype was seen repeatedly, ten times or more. CDR3 protein: CASSPGGQGEKLFF. The CDR3 DNA follows: TGTGCCAGCTCACCAGGAGGGCAAGGTGAAAAACTGTTTTTT. The chain has TRBV18 and TRBJ1-4; D not certain. This CDR3 is built from 14 residues. Trimming removed 2 bases at V and 7 bases at J, with 11 bases between. CDR1 is KGHSH and CDR2 is LQKENI in the germline V gene.

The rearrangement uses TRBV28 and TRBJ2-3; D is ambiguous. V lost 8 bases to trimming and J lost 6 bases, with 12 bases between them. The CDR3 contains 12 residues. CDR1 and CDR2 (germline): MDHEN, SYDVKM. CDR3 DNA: TGTGCCAGCGACGACCAGTTGGATACGCAGTATTTT. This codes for CASDDQLDTQYF.

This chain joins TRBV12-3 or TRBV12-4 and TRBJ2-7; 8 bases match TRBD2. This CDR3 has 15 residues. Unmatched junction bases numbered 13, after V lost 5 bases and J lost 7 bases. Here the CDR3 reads CASSLGTRSHNEQYF. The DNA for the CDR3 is TGTGCCAGCAGTCTCGGGACTAGGAGCCACAATGAGCAGTACTTC.

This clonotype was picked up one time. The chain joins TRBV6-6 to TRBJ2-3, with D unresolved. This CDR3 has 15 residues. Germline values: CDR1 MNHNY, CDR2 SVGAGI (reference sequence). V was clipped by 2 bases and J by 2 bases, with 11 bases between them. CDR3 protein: CASSYNVGYTDTQYF. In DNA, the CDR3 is TGTGCCAGCAGTTACAATGTGGGTTACACAGATACGCAGTATTTT.

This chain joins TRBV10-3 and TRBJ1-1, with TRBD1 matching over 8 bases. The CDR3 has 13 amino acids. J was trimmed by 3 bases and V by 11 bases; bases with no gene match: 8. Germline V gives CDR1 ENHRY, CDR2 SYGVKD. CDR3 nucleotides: TGTGCCGCCTCGACAGGGGAACACACTGAAGCTTTCTTT. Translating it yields CAASTGEHTEAFF.

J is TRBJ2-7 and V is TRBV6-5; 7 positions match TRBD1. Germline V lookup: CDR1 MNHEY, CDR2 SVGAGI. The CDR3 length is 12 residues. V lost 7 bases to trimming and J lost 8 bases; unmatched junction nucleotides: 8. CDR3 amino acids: CASKRGQAQQYF. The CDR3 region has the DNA TGTGCCAGCAAGAGAGGACAGGCTCAGCAGTACTTC.

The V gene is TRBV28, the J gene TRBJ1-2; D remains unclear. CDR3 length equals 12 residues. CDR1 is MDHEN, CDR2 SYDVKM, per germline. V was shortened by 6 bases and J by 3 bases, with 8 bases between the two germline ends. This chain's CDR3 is CASSRTYYGYTF. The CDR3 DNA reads TGTGCCAGCAGCCGAACTTACTATGGCTACACCTTC.

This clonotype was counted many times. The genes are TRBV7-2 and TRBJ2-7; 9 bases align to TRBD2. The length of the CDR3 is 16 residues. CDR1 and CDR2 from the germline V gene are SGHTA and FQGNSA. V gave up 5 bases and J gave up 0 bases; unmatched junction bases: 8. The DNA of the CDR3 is TGTGCCAGCAGCCCTGATTCTAGCGGGAACTCCTACGAGCAGTACTTC. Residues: CASSPDSSGNSYEQYF.

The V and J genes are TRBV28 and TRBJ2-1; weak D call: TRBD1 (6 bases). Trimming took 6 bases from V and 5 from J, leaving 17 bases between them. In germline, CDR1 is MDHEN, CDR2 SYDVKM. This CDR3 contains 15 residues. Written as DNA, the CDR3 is TGTGCCAGCAGCCCGTGGCAGGGGATCGACAATGAGCAGTTCTTC. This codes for CASSPWQGIDNEQFF.

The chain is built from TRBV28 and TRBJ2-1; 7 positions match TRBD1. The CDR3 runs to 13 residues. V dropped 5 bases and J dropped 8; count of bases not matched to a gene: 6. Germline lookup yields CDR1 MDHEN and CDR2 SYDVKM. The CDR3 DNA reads TGTGCCAGCAGTAAACAGGGGTTGGATGAGCAGTTCTTC. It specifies CASSKQGLDEQFF.

In nucleotides, the CDR3 is TGCAGTCCCAAGTGGTTCTCCTACGAGCAGTACTTC. Its protein is CSPKWFSYEQYF. The rearrangement links TRBV20-1 to TRBJ2-7, with D uncertain. Trimming stripped 8 bases from V and 0 bases from J, with 11 bases between. From germline, CDR1 is DFQATT and CDR2 SNEGSKA (reference sequence). CDR3 length: 12 amino acids.

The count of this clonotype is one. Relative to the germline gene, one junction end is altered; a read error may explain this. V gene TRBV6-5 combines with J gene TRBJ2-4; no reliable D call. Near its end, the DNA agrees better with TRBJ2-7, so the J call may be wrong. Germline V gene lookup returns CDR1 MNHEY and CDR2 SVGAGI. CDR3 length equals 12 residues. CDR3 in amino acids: CAISSTGYEQYF. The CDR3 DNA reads TGTGCCATCAGTTCGACCGGTTACGAGCAGTACTTC.

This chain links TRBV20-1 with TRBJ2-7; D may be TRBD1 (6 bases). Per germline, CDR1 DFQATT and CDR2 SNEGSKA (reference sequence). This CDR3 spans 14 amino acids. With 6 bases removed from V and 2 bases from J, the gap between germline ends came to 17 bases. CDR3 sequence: CSAPLGAIPYEQYF. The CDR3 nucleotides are TGCAGTGCCCCGCTGGGGGCAATTCCCTACGAGCAGTACTTC.

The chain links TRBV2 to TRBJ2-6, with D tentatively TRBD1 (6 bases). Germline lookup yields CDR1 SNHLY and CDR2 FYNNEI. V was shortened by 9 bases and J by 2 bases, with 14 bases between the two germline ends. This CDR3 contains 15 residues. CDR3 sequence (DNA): TGTGCCAGGGGGACATTGTCGGCTGGGGCCAACGTCCTGACTTTC. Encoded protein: CARGTLSAGANVLTF.

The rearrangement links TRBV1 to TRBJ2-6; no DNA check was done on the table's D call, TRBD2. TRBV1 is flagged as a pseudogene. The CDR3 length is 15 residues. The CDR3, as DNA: TGCACCAGCAGCCGGAGGAGTCCTGGGGCCAACGTCCTGACTTTC. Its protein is CTSSRRSPGANVLTF.

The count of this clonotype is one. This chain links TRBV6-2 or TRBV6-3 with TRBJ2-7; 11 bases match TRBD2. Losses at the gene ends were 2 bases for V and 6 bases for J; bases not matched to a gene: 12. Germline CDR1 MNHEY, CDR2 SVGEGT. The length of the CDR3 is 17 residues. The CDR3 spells CASSYGYSSGRAAEQYF. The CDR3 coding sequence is TGTGCCAGCAGTTACGGGTATAGTAGCGGGAGGGCCGCCGAGCAGTACTTC.

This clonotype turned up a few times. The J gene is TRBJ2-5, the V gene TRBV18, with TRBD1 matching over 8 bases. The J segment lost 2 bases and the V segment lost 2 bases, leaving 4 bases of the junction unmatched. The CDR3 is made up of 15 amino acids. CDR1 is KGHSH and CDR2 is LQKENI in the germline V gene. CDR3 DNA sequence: TGTGCCAGCTCACCAACGCGGACAGGGCAAGAGACCCAGTACTTC. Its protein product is CASSPTRTGQETQYF.

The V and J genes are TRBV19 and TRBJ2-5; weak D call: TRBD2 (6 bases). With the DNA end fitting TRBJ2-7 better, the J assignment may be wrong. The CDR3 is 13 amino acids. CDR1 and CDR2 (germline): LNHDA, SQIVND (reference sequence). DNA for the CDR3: TGTGCCAGTATCGGAGTCGGGAGAGGCGAGCAGTACTTC. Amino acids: CASIGVGRGEQYF.

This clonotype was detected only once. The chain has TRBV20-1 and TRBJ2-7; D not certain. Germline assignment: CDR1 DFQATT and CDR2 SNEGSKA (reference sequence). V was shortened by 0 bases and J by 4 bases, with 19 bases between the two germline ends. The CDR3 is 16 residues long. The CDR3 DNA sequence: TGCAGTGCTAGAGATAGTATAGCAGCCCAGATATACGAGCAGTACTTC. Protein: CSARDSIAAQIYEQYF.

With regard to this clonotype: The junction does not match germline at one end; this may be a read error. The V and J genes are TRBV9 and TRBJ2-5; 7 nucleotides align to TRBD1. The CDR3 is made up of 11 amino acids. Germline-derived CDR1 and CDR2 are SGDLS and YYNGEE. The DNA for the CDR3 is TGCGCCAGCAGCACCGACAGGGAGCAGTACTTC. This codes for CASSTDREQYF. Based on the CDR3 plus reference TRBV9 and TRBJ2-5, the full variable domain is DSGVTQTPKHLITATGQRVTLRCSPRSGDLSVYWYQQSLDQGLQFLIQYYNGEERAKGNILERFSAQQFPDLHSELNLSSLELGDSALYFCASSTDREQYFGPGTRLLVL.

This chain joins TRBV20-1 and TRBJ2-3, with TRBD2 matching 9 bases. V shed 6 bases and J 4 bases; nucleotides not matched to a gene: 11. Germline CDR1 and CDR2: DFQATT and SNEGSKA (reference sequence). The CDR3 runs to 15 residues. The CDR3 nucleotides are TGCAGTGCCCCCCCCGGCGGGAGGGCCCCAGATACGCAGTATTTT. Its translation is CSAPPGGRAPDTQYF.

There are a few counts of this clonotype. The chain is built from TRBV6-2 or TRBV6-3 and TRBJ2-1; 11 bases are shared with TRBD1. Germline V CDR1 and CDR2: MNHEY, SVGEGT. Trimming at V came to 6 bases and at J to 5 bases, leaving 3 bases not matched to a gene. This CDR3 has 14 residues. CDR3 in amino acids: CASRGDRGNNEQFF. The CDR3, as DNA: TGTGCCAGCAGGGGGGACAGGGGGAACAATGAGCAGTTCTTC.

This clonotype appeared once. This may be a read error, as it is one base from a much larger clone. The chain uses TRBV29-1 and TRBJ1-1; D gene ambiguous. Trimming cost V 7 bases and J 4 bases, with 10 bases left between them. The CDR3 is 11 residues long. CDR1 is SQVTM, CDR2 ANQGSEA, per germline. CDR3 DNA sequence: TGCAGCGCCAGGAGGCCCACTGAAGCTTTCTTT. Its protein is CSARRPTEAFF.

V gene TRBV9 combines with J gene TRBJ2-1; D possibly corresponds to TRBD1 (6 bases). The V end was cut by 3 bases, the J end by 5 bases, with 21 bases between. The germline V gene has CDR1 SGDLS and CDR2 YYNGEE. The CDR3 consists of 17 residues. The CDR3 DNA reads TGTGCCAGCAGCGACCGAGGAGACAGGTCAATCGACAATGAGCAGTTCTTC. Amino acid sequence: CASSDRGDRSIDNEQFF.

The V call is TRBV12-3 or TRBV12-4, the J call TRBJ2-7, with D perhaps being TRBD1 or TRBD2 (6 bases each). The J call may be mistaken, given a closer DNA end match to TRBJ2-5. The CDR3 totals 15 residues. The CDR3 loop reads CASTLRAGQGETQYF. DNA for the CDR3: TGTGCCAGCACCCTCCGCGCGGGACAAGGAGAGACCCAGTACTTC.